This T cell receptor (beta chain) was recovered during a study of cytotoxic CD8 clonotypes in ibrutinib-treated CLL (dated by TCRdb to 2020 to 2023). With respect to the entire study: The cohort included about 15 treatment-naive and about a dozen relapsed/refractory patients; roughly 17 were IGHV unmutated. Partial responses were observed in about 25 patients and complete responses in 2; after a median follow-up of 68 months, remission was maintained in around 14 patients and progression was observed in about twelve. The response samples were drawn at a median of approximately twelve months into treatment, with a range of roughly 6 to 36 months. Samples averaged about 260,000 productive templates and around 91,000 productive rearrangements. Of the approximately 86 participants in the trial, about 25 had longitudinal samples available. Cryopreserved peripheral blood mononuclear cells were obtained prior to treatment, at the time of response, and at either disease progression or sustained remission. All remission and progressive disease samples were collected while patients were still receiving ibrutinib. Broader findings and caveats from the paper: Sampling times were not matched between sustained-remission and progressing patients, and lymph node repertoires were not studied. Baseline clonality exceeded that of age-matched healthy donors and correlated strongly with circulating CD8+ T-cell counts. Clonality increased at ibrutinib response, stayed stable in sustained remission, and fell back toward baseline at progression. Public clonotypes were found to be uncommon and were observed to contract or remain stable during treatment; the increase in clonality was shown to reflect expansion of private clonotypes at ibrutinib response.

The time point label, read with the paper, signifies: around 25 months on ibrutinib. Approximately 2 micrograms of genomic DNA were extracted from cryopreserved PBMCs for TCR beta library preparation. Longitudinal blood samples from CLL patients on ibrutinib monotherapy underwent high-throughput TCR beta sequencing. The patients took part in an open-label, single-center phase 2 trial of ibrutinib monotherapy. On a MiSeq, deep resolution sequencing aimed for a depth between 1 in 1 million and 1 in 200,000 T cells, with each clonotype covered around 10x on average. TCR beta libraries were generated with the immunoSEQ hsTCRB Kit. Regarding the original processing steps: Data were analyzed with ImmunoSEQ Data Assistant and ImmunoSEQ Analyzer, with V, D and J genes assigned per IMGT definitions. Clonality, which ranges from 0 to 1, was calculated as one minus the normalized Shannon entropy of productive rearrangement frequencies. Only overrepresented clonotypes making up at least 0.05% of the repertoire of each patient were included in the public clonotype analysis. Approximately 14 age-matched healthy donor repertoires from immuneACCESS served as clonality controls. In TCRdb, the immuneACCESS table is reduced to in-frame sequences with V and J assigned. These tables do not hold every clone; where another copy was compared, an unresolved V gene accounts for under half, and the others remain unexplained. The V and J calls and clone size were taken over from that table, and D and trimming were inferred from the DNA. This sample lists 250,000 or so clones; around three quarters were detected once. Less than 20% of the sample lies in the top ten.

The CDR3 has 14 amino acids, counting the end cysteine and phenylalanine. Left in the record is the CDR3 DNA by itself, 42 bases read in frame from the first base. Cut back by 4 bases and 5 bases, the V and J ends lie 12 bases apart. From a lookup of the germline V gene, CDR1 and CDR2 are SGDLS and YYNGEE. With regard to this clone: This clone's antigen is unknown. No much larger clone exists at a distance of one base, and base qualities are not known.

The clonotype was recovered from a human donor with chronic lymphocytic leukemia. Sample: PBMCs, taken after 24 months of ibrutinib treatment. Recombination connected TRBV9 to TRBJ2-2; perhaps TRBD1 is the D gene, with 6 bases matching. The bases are TGTGCCAGCAGCTTAACTACAGGGACCGGGGAGCTGTTTTTT. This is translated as CASSLTTGTGELFF.